One sample yielded the 13 T cell receptor beta chains listed below, sequenced in a study of identical twins. TCRdb itself ran the 5' RACE reads through MiXCR, one entry per CDR3 protein. This table has fewer than 800,000 distinct CDR3 sequences, around 7.4% appearing once. The same sample was also used in a study of yellow fever vaccine responses in identical twins.

The specimen sequenced was PBMCs. The receptors shown here come from a woman aged 18-29 years in good health.

V and J are TRBV5-6 and TRBJ2-1, with D hard to call. V was clipped by 1 base and J by 10 bases, with 12 bases between them. There are 13 residues in the CDR3. Germline V lookup: CDR1 SGHDT, CDR2 YYEEEE. The CDR3 is CASSLIGALEQFF. The CDR3 region has the DNA TGTGCCAGCAGCTTGATCGGCGCCTTGGAGCAGTTCTTC. Full variable domain (rest looked up from reference TRBV5-6 and TRBJ2-1): DAGVTQSPTHLIKTRGQQVTLRCSPKSGHDTVSWYQQALGQGPQFIFQYYEEEERQRGNFPDRFSGHQFPNYSSELNVNALLLGDSALYLCASSLIGALEQFFGPGTRLTVL.

This clonotype was counted ten times or more. This sequence joins TRBV25-1 and TRBJ2-7, with D possibly being TRBD1 (6 bases). This CDR3 comprises 11 residues. The V end was cut by 8 bases, the J end by 3 bases, with 8 bases between. Per the germline V gene, CDR1 is MGHDK and CDR2 is SYGVNS. The CDR3 bases are TGTGCCAGCTCGACAGGCTACGAGCAGTACGTC. This translates into CASSTGYEQYV.

V is TRBV2 and J is TRBJ2-7; D is possibly TRBD1 (6 bases). The CDR3 runs to 14 residues. Trimming left V 3 bases short and J 6 bases short, with 15 bases between. From germline, CDR1 is SNHLY and CDR2 FYNNEI. The DNA of the CDR3 is TGTGCCAGCAGTGACAGGGGCATTGAGCGCGAGCAGTACTTC. Residues: CASSDRGIEREQYF.

The sample holds a few counts of this clonotype. The J gene is TRBJ2-3, the V gene TRBV7-3, with 7 positions matching TRBD2. The J segment lost 3 bases and the V segment lost 5 bases, leaving 17 bases of the junction unmatched. The germline CDR1 and CDR2 sequences are SGHTA and FQGTGA. The CDR3 consists of 18 residues. The CDR3 here is CASSPLGRTSFRTDTQYF. The CDR3 coding sequence is TGTGCCAGCAGCCCCCTCGGGAGGACAAGCTTCCGGACAGATACGCAGTATTTT.

This clonotype was counted many times. The chain employs TRBV12-3 or TRBV12-4 and TRBJ2-3, with D perhaps TRBD2 (5 bases). V was trimmed by 3 bases and J by 1 base, leaving 8 bases between them. The CDR3 contains 14 residues. CDR3 in amino acids: CASSFELGTDTQYF. For the CDR3, the DNA is TGTGCCAGCAGTTTCGAACTAGGCACAGATACGCAGTATTTT.

The chain has TRBV27 and TRBJ2-1, with D possibly being TRBD2 (5 bases). Per the germline V gene, CDR1 is MNHEY and CDR2 is SMNVEV (reference sequence). Between the trimmed V and J ends, which lost 8 bases and 5 bases, there was a span of 13 bases. There are 13 residues in the CDR3. The CDR3 region is CASGRLDHNEQFF. The DNA for the CDR3 is TGTGCCAGCGGGAGACTGGACCACAATGAGCAGTTCTTC.

This clonotype was counted between two and nine times. V usage is TRBV4-2 and J usage is TRBJ1-5; 7 bases line up with TRBD1. The CDR3 length is 13 residues. Germline CDR1 LGHNA, CDR2 YNFKEQ. J was trimmed by 7 bases and V by 3 bases; bases with no gene match: 3. The CDR3 DNA reads TGTGCCAGCAGCCATGACAGGGAGCAGCCCCAGCATTTT. Translating it yields CASSHDREQPQHF.

V usage is TRBV11-2 and J usage is TRBJ2-7; D gene uncertain. CDR3 length: 13 residues. Between the trimmed V and J ends, which lost 4 bases and 6 bases, there was a span of 13 bases. Germline loops: CDR1 SGHAT, CDR2 FQNNGV. The CDR3, as DNA: TGTGCCAGCAGCTCCACGGTGGATGGCGAGCAGTACGTC. This sequence encodes CASSSTVDGEQYV.

The V call is TRBV20-1, the J call TRBJ2-5; D not certain. CDR3 length: 15 residues. Between the trimmed V and J ends, which lost 0 bases and 5 bases, there was a span of 16 bases. Germline V CDR1 and CDR2: DFQATT, SNEGSKA (reference sequence). DNA for the CDR3: TGCAGTGCTAGAGATGTGGCAGGCAGGATGGAGACCCAGTACTTC. It translates to CSARDVAGRMETQYF.

This clonotype was seen ten or more times. The chain links TRBV10-3 to TRBJ2-2; possible D gene TRBD1, 6 bases. Trimming pared 9 bases from V and 1 base from J, leaving 9 bases between. CDR1 is ENHRY, CDR2 SYGVKD, per germline. The CDR3 consists of 13 residues. The CDR3 DNA is TGTGCCATGGGACACCTGAACACCGGGGAGCTGTTTTTT. Translation: CAMGHLNTGELFF.

This clonotype was found many times. The chain uses TRBV29-1 and TRBJ1-2, with D tentatively TRBD1 (6 bases). The V gene lost 3 bases and the J gene lost 7 bases, with 18 bases spanning the gap. The CDR3 runs to 14 residues. Germline V lookup: CDR1 SQVTM, CDR2 ANQGSEA. The CDR3 DNA is TGCAGCGTTGAGACAGGTGGAAAAGATATTGGCTACACCTTC. Protein sequence: CSVETGGKDIGYTF.

This clonotype was seen many times. This chain connects TRBV5-4 to TRBJ1-1, with a possible D match to TRBD1 (5 bases). The CDR3 consists of 14 residues. Germline V lookup: CDR1 SGHNT, CDR2 YYREEE (reference sequence). V was pared by 1 base and J by 1 base, with 8 bases between. The CDR3 is CASSLIGGNTEAFF. DNA for the CDR3: TGTGCCAGCAGCTTGATCGGGGGGAACACTGAAGCTTTCTTT.

This clonotype occurred many times. This sequence joins TRBV27 and TRBJ2-7; 9 bases are shared with TRBD2. The CDR3 totals 15 residues. The V and J ends lost 2 bases and 2 bases, in that order; junction bases with no gene match: 4. Germline V gene lookup returns CDR1 MNHEY and CDR2 SMNVEV (reference sequence). CDR3 sequence: CASSLGAGGPYEQYF. In DNA form, the CDR3 reads TGTGCCAGCAGTTTAGGCGCGGGGGGGCCCTACGAGCAGTACTTC.